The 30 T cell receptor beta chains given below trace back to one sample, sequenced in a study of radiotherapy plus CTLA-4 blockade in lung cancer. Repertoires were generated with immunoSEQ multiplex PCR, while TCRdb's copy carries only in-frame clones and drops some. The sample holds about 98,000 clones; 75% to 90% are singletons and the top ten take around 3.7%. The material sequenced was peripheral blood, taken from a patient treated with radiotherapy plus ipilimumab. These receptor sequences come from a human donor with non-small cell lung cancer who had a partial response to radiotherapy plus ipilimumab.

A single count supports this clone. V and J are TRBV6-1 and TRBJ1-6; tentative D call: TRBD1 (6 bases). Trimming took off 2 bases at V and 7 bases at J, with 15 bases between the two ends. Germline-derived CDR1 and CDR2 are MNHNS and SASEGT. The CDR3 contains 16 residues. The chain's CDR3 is CASSERVRGANSPLHF. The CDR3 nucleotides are TGTGCCAGCAGTGAACGGGTGCGGGGGGCGAATTCACCCCTCCACTTT.

The CDR3 reads CASSLGLAGNEQFF. CDR3 DNA sequence: TGTGCCAGCTCCCTGGGACTAGCGGGAAATGAGCAGTTCTTC. The chain carries TRBV18 and TRBJ2-1, with 13 bases lining up with TRBD2. The CDR3 length is 14 residues. CDR1 is KGHSH, CDR2 LQKENI, per germline. The junction had 3 bases not matched to a gene; V was cut back by 6 bases and J by 7 bases.

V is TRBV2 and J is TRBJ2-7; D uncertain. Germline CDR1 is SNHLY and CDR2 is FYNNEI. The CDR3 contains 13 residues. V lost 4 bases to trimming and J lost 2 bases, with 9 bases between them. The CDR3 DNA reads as TGTGCCAGCAGTGGACTCCTTCCCTACGAGCAGTACTTC. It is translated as CASSGLLPYEQYF.

CDR3 protein: CASRRGTTGELFF. The DNA of the CDR3 is TGTGCCAGCAGGCGGGGGACTACCGGGGAGCTGTTTTTT. This chain links TRBV9 with TRBJ2-2; 7 nucleotides align to TRBD2. After removal of 5 bases from V and 5 bases from J, the junction contained 3 bases not matched to a gene. The CDR3 sequence is 13 residues long. Germline CDR1 reads SGDLS; CDR2 reads YYNGEE. Complete variable domain (other parts from reference TRBV9 and TRBJ2-2): DSGVTQTPKHLITATGQRVTLRCSPRSGDLSVYWYQQSLDQGLQFLIQYYNGEERAKGNILERFSAQQFPDLHSELNLSSLELGDSALYFCASRRGTTGELFFGEGSRLTVL.

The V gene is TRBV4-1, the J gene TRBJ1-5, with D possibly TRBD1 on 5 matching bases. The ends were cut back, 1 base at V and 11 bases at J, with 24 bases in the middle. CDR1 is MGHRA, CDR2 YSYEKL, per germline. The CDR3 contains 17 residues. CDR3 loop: CASSQGVTVAEFESQHF. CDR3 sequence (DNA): TGCGCCAGCAGCCAAGGGGTGACAGTGGCAGAATTCGAGTCCCAGCATTTT.

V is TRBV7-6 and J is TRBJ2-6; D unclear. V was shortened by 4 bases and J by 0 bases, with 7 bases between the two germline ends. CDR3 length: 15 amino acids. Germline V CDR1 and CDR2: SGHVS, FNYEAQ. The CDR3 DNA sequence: TGTGCCAGCAGCTCCCCCAGCTCTGGGGCCAACGTCCTGACTTTC. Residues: CASSSPSSGANVLTF.

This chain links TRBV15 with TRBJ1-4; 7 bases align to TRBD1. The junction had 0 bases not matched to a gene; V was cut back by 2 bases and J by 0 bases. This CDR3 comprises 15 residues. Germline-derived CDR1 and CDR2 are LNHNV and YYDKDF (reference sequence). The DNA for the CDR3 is TGTGCCACCAGCAGACAGGGGGCAACTAATGAAAAACTGTTTTTT. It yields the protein CATSRQGATNEKLFF.

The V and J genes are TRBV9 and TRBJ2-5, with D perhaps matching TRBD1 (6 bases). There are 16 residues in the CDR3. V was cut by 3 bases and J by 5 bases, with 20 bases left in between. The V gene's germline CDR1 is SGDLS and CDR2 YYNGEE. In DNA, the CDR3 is TGTGCCAGCAGCGACGGGGCTACAGGGATTGGCGAGACCCAGTACTTC. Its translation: CASSDGATGIGETQYF.

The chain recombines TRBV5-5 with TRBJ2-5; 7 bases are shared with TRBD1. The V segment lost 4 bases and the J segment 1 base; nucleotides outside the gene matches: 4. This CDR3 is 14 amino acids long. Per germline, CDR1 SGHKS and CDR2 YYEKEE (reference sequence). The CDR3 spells CASSPGQSQETQYF. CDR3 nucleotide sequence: TGTGCCAGCAGCCCGGGACAGAGCCAAGAGACCCAGTACTTC.

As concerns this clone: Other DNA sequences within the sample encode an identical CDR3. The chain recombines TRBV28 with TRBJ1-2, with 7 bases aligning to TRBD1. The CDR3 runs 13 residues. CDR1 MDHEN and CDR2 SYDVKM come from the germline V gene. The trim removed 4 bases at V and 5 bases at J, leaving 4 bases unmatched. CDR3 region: CASSSGGRYGYTF. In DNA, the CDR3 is TGTGCCAGCAGTTCAGGGGGAAGGTATGGCTACACCTTC.

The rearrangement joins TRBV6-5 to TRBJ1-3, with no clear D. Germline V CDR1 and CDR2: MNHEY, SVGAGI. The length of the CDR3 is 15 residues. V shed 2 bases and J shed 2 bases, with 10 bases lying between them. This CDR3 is CASSYIGSAGNTIYF. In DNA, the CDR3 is TGTGCCAGCAGTTACATAGGGAGTGCTGGAAACACCATATATTTT.

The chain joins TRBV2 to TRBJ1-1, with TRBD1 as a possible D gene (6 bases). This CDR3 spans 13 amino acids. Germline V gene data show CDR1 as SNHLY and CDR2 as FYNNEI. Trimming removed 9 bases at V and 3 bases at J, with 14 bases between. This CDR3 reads CARRTNRDTEAFF. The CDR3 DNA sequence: TGTGCCAGGAGGACAAACAGGGACACTGAAGCTTTCTTT.

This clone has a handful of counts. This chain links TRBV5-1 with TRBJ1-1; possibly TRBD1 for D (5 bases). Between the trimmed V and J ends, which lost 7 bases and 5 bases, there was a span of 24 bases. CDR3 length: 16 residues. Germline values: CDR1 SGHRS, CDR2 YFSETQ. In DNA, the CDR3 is TGCGCCAGCGGGGCCCAGGGACTCGGCGGGGAGACTGAAGCTTTCTTT. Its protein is CASGAQGLGGETEAFF. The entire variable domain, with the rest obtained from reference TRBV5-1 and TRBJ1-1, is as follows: KAGVTQTPRYLIKTRGQQVTLSCSPISGHRSVSWYQQTPGQGLQFLFEYFSETQRNKGNFPGRFSGRQFSNSRSEMNVSTLELGDSALYLCASGAQGLGGETEAFFGQGTRLTVV.

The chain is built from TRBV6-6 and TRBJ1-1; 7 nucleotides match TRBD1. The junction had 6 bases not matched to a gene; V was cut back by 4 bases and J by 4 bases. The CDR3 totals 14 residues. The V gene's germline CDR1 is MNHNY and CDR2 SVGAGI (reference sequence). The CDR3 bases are TGTGCCAGCAGTTCCCCGACAGGGCCCACTGAAGCTTTCTTT. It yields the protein CASSSPTGPTEAFF.

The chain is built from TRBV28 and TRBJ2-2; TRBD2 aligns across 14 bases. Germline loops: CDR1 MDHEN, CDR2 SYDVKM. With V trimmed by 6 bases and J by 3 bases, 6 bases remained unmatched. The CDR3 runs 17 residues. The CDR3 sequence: CASRSTSGRAHTGELFF. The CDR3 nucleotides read TGTGCCAGCAGATCGACTAGCGGGAGGGCCCACACCGGGGAGCTGTTTTTT. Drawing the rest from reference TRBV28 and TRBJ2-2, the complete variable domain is DVKVTQSSRYLVKRTGEKVFLECVQDMDHENMFWYRQDPGLGLRLIYFSYDVKMKEKGDIPEGYSVSREKKERFSLILESASTNQTSMYLCASRSTSGRAHTGELFFGEGSRLTVL.

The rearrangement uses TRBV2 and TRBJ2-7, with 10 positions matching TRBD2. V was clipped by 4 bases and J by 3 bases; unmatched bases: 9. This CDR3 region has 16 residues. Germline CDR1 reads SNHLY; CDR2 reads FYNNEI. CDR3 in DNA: TGTGCCAGCAGTGCGGACGGGACTAGCGCCAACTACGAGCAGTACTTC. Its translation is CASSADGTSANYEQYF. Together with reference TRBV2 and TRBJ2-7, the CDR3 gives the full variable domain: EPEVTQTPSHQVTQMGQEVILRCVPISNHLYFYWYRQILGQKVEFLVSFYNNEISEKSEIFDDQFSVERPDGSNFTLKIRSTKLEDSAMYFCASSADGTSANYEQYFGPGTRLTVT.

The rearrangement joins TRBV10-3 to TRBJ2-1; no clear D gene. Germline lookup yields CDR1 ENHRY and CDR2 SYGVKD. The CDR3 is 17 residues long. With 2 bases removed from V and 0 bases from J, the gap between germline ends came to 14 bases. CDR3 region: CAISEDTYPSSYNEQFF. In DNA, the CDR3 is TGTGCCATCAGTGAGGACACTTACCCCAGCTCCTACAATGAGCAGTTCTTC.

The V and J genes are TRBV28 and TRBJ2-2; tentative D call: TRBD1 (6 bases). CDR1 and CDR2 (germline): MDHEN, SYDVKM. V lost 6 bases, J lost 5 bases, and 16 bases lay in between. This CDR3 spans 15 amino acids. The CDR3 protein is CASRSTGIWTGELFF. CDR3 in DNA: TGTGCCAGCAGGTCCACAGGGATATGGACCGGGGAGCTGTTTTTT.

CDR3 sequence: CASDTSGELFF. In nucleotides, the CDR3 is TGTGCCAGCGACACTAGCGGGGAGCTGTTTTTT. The rearrangement joins TRBV28 to TRBJ2-2; tentatively, D is TRBD2 (5 bases). The CDR3 sequence is 11 residues long. Germline-derived CDR1 and CDR2 are MDHEN and SYDVKM. V lost 8 bases, J lost 7 bases, and 8 bases lay in between.

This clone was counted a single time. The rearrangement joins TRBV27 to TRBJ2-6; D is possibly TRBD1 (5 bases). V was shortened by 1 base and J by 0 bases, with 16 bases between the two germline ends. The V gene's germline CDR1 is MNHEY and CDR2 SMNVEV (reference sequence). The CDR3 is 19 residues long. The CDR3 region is CASSLLSRAYASGANVLTF. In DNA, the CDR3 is TGTGCCAGCAGTTTATTATCCAGGGCCTATGCCTCTGGGGCCAACGTCCTGACTTTC. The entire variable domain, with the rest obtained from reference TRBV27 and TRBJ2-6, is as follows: EAQVTQNPRYLITVTGKKLTVTCSQNMNHEYMSWYRQDPGLGLRQIYYSMNVEVTDKGDVPEGYKVSRKEKRNFPLILESPSPNQTSLYFCASSLLSRAYASGANVLTFGAGSRLTVL.

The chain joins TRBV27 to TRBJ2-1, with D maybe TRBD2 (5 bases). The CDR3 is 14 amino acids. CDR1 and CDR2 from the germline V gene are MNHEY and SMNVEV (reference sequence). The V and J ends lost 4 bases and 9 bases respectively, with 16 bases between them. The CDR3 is CASSYNPRGGEQFF. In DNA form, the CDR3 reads TGTGCCAGCAGTTATAACCCCCGGGGTGGTGAGCAGTTCTTC.

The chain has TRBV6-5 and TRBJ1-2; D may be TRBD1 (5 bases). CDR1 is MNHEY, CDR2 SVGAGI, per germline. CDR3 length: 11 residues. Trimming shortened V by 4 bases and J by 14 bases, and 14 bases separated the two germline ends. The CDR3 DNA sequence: TGTGCCAGCAGTTCAGGGTACGGGGGGACCTTC. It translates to CASSSGYGGTF.

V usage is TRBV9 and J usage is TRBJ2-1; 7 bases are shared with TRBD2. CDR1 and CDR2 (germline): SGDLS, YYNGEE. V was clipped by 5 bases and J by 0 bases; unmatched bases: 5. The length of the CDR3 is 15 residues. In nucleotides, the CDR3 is TGTGCCAGCAGTCTGGGACTAAGCTCCTACAATGAGCAGTTCTTC. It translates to CASSLGLSSYNEQFF.

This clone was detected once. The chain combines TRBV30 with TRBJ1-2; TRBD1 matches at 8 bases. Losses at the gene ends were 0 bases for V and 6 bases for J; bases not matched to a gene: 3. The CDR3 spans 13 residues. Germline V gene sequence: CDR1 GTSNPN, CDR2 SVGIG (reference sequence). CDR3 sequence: CAWSVGTGHGYTF. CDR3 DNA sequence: TGTGCCTGGAGTGTAGGGACAGGTCATGGCTACACCTTC.

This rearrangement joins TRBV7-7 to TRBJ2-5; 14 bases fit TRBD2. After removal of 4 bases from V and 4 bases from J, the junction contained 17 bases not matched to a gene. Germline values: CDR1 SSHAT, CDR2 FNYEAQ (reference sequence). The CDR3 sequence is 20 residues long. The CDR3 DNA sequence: TGTGCCAGCAGCTATGACATAACCGGGACTAGCGGGAGTTGGCGAGAGACCCAGTACTTC. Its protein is CASSYDITGTSGSWRETQYF.

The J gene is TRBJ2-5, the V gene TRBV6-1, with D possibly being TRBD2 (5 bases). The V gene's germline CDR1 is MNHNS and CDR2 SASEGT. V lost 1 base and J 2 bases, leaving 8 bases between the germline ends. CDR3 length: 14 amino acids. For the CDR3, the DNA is TGTGCCAGCAGTGAAGGGCTAGCACAAGAGACCCAGTACTTC. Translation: CASSEGLAQETQYF.

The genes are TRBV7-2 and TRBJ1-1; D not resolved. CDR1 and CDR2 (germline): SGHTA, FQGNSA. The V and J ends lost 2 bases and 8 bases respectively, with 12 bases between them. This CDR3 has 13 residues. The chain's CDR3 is CASSLSRVLEAFF. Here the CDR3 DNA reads TGTGCCAGCAGCTTAAGTCGCGTCCTCGAAGCTTTCTTT.

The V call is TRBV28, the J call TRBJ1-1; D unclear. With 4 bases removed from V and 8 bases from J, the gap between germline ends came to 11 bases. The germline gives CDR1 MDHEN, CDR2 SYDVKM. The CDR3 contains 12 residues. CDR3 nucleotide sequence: TGTGCCAGCAGTTACCCCCCCAGGGAAGCTTTCTTT. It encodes CASSYPPREAFF.

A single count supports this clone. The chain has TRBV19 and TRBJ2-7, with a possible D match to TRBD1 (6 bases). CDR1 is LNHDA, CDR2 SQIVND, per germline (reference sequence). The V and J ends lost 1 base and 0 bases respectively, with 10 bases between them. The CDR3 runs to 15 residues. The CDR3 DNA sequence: TGTGCCAGTAGTATAGCAGGGGCTAGCTCCTACGAGCAGTACTTC. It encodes CASSIAGASSYEQYF.

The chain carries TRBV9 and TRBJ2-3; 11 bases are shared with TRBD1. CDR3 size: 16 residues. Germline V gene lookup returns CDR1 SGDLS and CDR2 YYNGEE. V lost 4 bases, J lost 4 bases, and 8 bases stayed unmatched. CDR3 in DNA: TGTGCCAGCAGCCCTGGACAGGGGGCTTCCCCAGATACGCAGTATTTT. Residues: CASSPGQGASPDTQYF.